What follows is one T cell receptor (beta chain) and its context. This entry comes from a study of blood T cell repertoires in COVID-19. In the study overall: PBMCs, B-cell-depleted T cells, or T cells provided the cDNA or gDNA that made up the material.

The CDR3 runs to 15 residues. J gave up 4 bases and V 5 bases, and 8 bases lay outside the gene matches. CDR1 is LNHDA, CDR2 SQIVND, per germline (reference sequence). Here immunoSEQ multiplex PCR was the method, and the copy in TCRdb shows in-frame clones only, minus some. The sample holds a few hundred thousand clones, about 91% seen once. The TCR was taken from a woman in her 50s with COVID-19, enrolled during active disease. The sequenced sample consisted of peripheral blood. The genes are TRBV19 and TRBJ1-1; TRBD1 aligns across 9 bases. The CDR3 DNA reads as TGTGCCAGTAGTTCCCGACAGGGGGTGCGCACTGAAGCTTTCTTT. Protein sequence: CASSSRQGVRTEAFF.